These 24 T cell receptor beta chains were all obtained from the same sample, sequenced in a study of T cells after yellow fever vaccination. Via MiXCR, TCRdb re-called the 5' RACE reads, giving one row per CDR3 protein. There are about 69,000 distinct CDR3 sequences in the sample; 5.5% to 7.5% occur only once, and roughly 2% lies in the top ten. Sequencing used CD4+ T cells sorted from PBMCs, obtained less than 18 days after the first yellow fever vaccination. The receptors were sampled from a man between 18 and 29 years old who received the YFV17D yellow fever vaccine.

This clonotype was picked up many times. The V gene is TRBV7-2, the J gene TRBJ2-1, with no clear D. CDR1 is SGHTA and CDR2 is FQGNSA in the germline V gene. Trimming took off 0 bases at V and 7 bases at J, with 7 bases between the two ends. This CDR3 region has 13 residues. In DNA, the CDR3 is TGTGCCAGCAGCTTAGCTAAGGAGAATGAGCAGTTCTTC. It codes for CASSLAKENEQFF.

This clonotype was found many times. This chain links TRBV7-2 with TRBJ2-3, with D uncertain. The germline CDR1 and CDR2 sequences are SGHTA and FQGNSA. The CDR3 has 13 amino acids. The ends were cut back, 5 bases at V and 2 bases at J, with 8 bases in the middle. CDR3 DNA: TGTGCCAGCAGCCCCTACACCACAGATACGCAGTATTTT. Translating gives CASSPYTTDTQYF.

This clonotype was recorded at least ten times. This chain joins TRBV11-2 and TRBJ2-3; perhaps TRBD1 as D (6 bases). Trimming shortened V by 1 base and J by 6 bases, and 8 bases separated the two germline ends. Germline CDR1 and CDR2: SGHAT and FQNNGV. This CDR3 is 13 amino acids long. In nucleotides, the CDR3 is TGTGCCAGCAGCTTAGGTCAGGGGGATACGCAGTATTTT. The encoded protein is CASSLGQGDTQYF.

In this sample, this clonotype turned up many times. The chain couples TRBV7-2 to TRBJ2-6; D possibly corresponds to TRBD1 (5 bases). This CDR3 comprises 17 residues. The V end was cut by 2 bases, the J end by 1 base, with 12 bases between. CDR1 is SGHTA and CDR2 is FQGNSA in the germline V gene. CDR3 protein: CASSLIRVSSGANVLTF. CDR3 nucleotides: TGTGCCAGCAGCTTAATCAGGGTTTCTTCTGGGGCCAACGTCCTGACTTTC.

This clonotype has a count of ten or more. The chain couples TRBV2 to TRBJ2-5; either TRBD1 or TRBD2 may fit D (6 bases each). Germline V gene data show CDR1 as SNHLY and CDR2 as FYNNEI. Trimming removed 7 bases at V and 5 bases at J, with 17 bases between. The CDR3 totals 14 residues. The CDR3 region is CASTSRGQVETQYF. DNA for the CDR3: TGTGCCAGCACCTCCCGGGGGCAGGTGGAGACCCAGTACTTC. Supplemented by reference TRBV2 and TRBJ2-5, the full variable domain reads EPEVTQTPSHQVTQMGQEVILRCVPISNHLYFYWYRQILGQKVEFLVSFYNNEISEKSEIFDDQFSVERPDGSNFTLKIRSTKLEDSAMYFCASTSRGQVETQYFGPGTRLLVL.

This clonotype showed up many times. The genes are TRBV7-2 and TRBJ2-1; 9 nucleotides match TRBD1. The germline CDR1 and CDR2 sequences are SGHTA and FQGNSA. The CDR3 extends over 15 amino acids. Germline trimming cut 5 bases from V and 8 bases from J; bases unmatched to any gene: 10. In nucleotides, the CDR3 is TGTGCCAGCAGCCCGAAAGACAGGGGGTGGGATGAGCAGTTCTTC. Translated: CASSPKDRGWDEQFF. The full variable domain, completed using reference TRBV7-2 and TRBJ2-1, is GAGVSQSPSNKVTEKGKDVELRCDPISGHTALYWYRQSLGQGLEFLIYFQGNSAPDKSGLPSDRFSAERTGGSVSTLTIQRTQQEDSAVYLCASSPKDRGWDEQFFGPGTRLTVL.

This clonotype was detected ten times or more. The rearrangement joins TRBV27 to TRBJ2-7; 7 bases agree with TRBD2. The CDR3 totals 14 residues. Trimming removed 7 bases from V and 6 bases from J; junction bases left unmatched: 12. In germline, CDR1 is MNHEY, CDR2 SMNVEV (reference sequence). CDR3 DNA: TGTGCCAGCAAGGGGTGGGGAGGGGTGTCCGAGCAGTACTTC. This translates into CASKGWGGVSEQYF.

On this clonotype: A much larger clone lies one base from this, so it may be a read error. This chain uses TRBV12-3 or TRBV12-4 with TRBJ2-7; D is unclear. The CDR3 consists of 11 residues. The CDR3 DNA sequence: TGTGCCATCAGTTTAGACCACGAGCAGTACTTC. It codes for CAISLDHEQYF.

This clonotype was observed many times. In nucleotides, the CDR3 is TGTGCCAGCAGCCCGACAGCCATGAGCTCCTATAATTCACCCCTCCACTTT. Translating it yields CASSPTAMSSYNSPLHF. This rearrangement joins TRBV7-2 to TRBJ1-6, with D possibly TRBD1 on 5 matching bases. The CDR3 is 17 residues long. Trimming removed 5 bases at V and 0 bases at J, with 14 bases between. The germline V gene encodes CDR1 SGHTA and CDR2 FQGNSA.

Ten or more counts support this clonotype. The CDR3 spells CASSARTIPDTQYF. The DNA of the CDR3 is TGTGCCAGCAGCGCCCGGACCATTCCAGATACGCAGTATTTT. The chain is built from TRBV7-2 and TRBJ2-3, with D unresolved. Trimming removed 5 bases at V and 4 bases at J, with 13 bases between. The CDR3 runs 14 residues. Germline V gene sequence: CDR1 SGHTA, CDR2 FQGNSA.

The sample holds many counts of this clonotype. The gene calls are TRBV20-1 and TRBJ1-1, with D possibly TRBD1 on 6 matching bases. The germline V and J ends were trimmed by 6 bases and 0 bases, with 14 bases remaining between them. Germline V CDR1 and CDR2: DFQATT, SNEGSKA (reference sequence). This CDR3 spans 14 amino acids. CDR3 protein: CSARRGSMNTEAFF. CDR3 in DNA: TGCAGTGCAAGAAGGGGGTCCATGAACACTGAAGCTTTCTTT.

This clonotype was seen repeatedly, ten times or more. As DNA, the CDR3 is TGCAGTGCTAGCGAACAGCTGAACACTGAAGCTTTCTTT. This encodes CSASEQLNTEAFF. J is TRBJ1-1 and V is TRBV20-1; D gene uncertain. Per the germline V gene, CDR1 is DFQATT and CDR2 is SNEGSKA (reference sequence). The CDR3 has 13 amino acids. Trimming stripped 3 bases from V and 0 bases from J, with 8 bases between.

This clonotype was recorded at least ten times. The chain combines TRBV5-4 with TRBJ2-1, with D uncertain. Germline values: CDR1 SGHNT, CDR2 YYREEE (reference sequence). V shed 3 bases and J shed 8 bases, with 9 bases lying between them. The CDR3 covers 12 residues. The CDR3 DNA follows: TGTGCCAGCAGCTCGGTATATCATGAGCAGTTCTTC. Its translation is CASSSVYHEQFF. Full variable domain (remainder filled in from reference TRBV5-4 and TRBJ2-1): ETGVTQSPTHLIKTRGQQVTLRCSSQSGHNTVSWYQQALGQGPQFIFQYYREEENGRGNFPPRFSGLQFPNYSSELNVNALELDDSALYLCASSSVYHEQFFGPGTRLTVL.

There are many counts of this clonotype. The rearrangement links TRBV3-1 to TRBJ2-1; 11 nucleotides line up with TRBD2. Germline V gives CDR1 LGHDT, CDR2 YNNKEL (reference sequence). J was trimmed by 6 bases and V by 0 bases; bases with no gene match: 7. The CDR3 is 17 residues long. Written as DNA, the CDR3 is TGTGCCAGCAGCCAAGATTTGCTAGCGGGGGGTGGCAATGAGCAGTTCTTC. Translated: CASSQDLLAGGGNEQFF.

Ten or more counts support this clonotype. The gene calls are TRBV20-1 and TRBJ2-7, with TRBD1 identical over 7 bases. The CDR3 loop spans 13 amino acids. Trimming at V came to 5 bases and at J to 2 bases, leaving 6 bases not matched to a gene. CDR1 and CDR2 from the germline V gene are DFQATT and SNEGSKA (reference sequence). In DNA form, the CDR3 reads TGCAGTGCTCCCCGGACAGGCACCTACGAGCAGTACTTC. Translated: CSAPRTGTYEQYF.

Ten or more counts support this clonotype. The V and J genes are TRBV12-3 or TRBV12-4 and TRBJ2-2, with D uncertain. The length of the CDR3 is 12 residues. The V end was cut by 7 bases, the J end by 5 bases, with 8 bases between. As DNA, the CDR3 is TGTGCCAGCACTTTTTTGACCGGGGAGCTGTTTTTT. Protein sequence: CASTFLTGELFF.

This clonotype appeared a few times. The chain carries TRBV20-1 and TRBJ1-1; no clear D gene. Between the trimmed V and J ends, which lost 4 bases and 4 bases, there was a span of 13 bases. Germline values: CDR1 DFQATT, CDR2 SNEGSKA (reference sequence). The CDR3 spans 13 residues. CDR3 nucleotide sequence: TGCAGTGCTATCCGGCGGGTCGGCACTGAAGCTTTCTTT. Amino acid sequence: CSAIRRVGTEAFF.

In this sample, this clonotype turned up many times. The chain employs TRBV20-1 and TRBJ1-6, with 8 nucleotides matching TRBD1. Germline CDR1 DFQATT, CDR2 SNEGSKA (reference sequence). CDR3 length: 13 residues. Trimming cost V 1 base and J 8 bases; bases outside gene matches: 1. CDR3 residues: CSARGQGYSPLHF. The CDR3 DNA is TGCAGTGCTAGAGGACAGGGGTATTCACCCCTCCACTTT.

This clonotype occurred many times. The chain carries TRBV5-1 and TRBJ1-4, with 7 bases lining up with TRBD1. J was trimmed by 5 bases and V by 7 bases; bases with no gene match: 8. The CDR3 is 14 amino acids. Germline CDR1 reads SGHRS; CDR2 reads YFSETQ. DNA for the CDR3: TGCGCCAGCGGAAGACAGGGACAAAATGAAAAACTGTTTTTT. Encoded protein: CASGRQGQNEKLFF. The whole variable domain, remainder taken from reference TRBV5-1 and TRBJ1-4, is KAGVTQTPRYLIKTRGQQVTLSCSPISGHRSVSWYQQTPGQGLQFLFEYFSETQRNKGNFPGRFSGRQFSNSRSEMNVSTLELGDSALYLCASGRQGQNEKLFFGSGTQLSVL.

This clonotype showed up many times. The chain couples TRBV12-3 or TRBV12-4 to TRBJ1-5; 8 positions match TRBD1. V gave up 1 base and J gave up 0 bases; unmatched junction bases: 2. CDR3 size: 16 residues. CDR3 in DNA: TGTGCCAGCAGTTTAGGACAGGGGTATAGCAATCAGCCCCAGCATTTT. Encoded protein: CASSLGQGYSNQPQHF.

This clonotype was observed at least ten times. The V and J genes are TRBV28 and TRBJ2-1; 11 positions match TRBD1. CDR1 is MDHEN, CDR2 SYDVKM, per germline. The V gene end was trimmed by 7 bases and the J gene end by 7 bases; junction bases not matched to a gene: 3. The CDR3 has 13 residues. Here the CDR3 reads CASTDRGLNEQFF. The CDR3 region has the DNA TGTGCCAGCACGGACAGGGGGCTAAATGAGCAGTTCTTC.

This clonotype was observed many times. The J gene is TRBJ1-6, the V gene TRBV12-3 or TRBV12-4; D might be TRBD1 (5 bases). V lost 6 bases and J lost 8, with 26 bases in between. The CDR3 extends over 18 amino acids. CDR3 sequence: CASRSQGAPGWNYSPLHF. The DNA for the CDR3 is TGTGCCAGCAGGTCTCAAGGGGCCCCGGGGTGGAATTATTCACCCCTCCACTTT.

The chain carries TRBV5-4 and TRBJ1-6; no definite D call. Trimming left V 0 bases short and J 6 bases short, with 4 bases between. Germline CDR1 and CDR2: SGHNT and YYREEE (reference sequence). This CDR3 has 13 amino acids. For the CDR3, the DNA is TGTGCCAGCAGCTTGGCGGCTAATTCACCCCTCCACTTT. Its translation: CASSLAANSPLHF.

At least ten counts were recorded for this clonotype. The V call is TRBV5-5, the J call TRBJ1-5, with D perhaps matching TRBD1 (6 bases). Germline loops: CDR1 SGHKS, CDR2 YYEKEE (reference sequence). Trimming pared 3 bases from V and 6 bases from J, leaving 13 bases between. This CDR3 comprises 14 residues. The CDR3 here is CASSSAGAPQPQHF. The DNA of the CDR3 is TGTGCCAGCAGCTCTGCGGGGGCCCCTCAGCCCCAGCATTTT.